The TCR beta chain described here comes from a study of CD8+CD57+ T cells in acquired aplastic anemia. The overall study: Sorted cells (CD4+ and CD8+) yielded DNA amounts that averaged 3.2 ug.

In patients chosen for sequencing, flow cytometry had shown CD8+CD57+ cell expansion. Severe acquired aplastic anemia was diagnosed in all patients. General study results and limits: CD8+ Simpson's diversity showed no significant patient-control difference.

According to the study, genomic DNA was the template for TCR beta VDJ and CDR3 profiling. TCRdb fed the reads into MiXCR, producing one record per CDR3 protein. The sample carries approximately 470,000 distinct CDR3 sequences, 25% to 40% recorded once. The table lists this clonotype with a count of one. Its antigen is unknown. The clonotype originates from a human donor with aplastic anemia. Material: sorted CD4+, CD8+, or CD8+CD57+ T cells (not recorded which) from PBMCs.

The CDR3 here is CASSMTGGRGYTF. DNA for the CDR3: TGTGCCAGTAGTATGACAGGGGGTCGTGGCTACACCTTC. This sequence joins TRBV19 and TRBJ1-2; 9 positions agree with TRBD1. Germline loops: CDR1 LNHDA, CDR2 SQIVND (reference sequence). V trimming: 3 bases; J trimming: 7 bases; junction bases outside the gene matches: 3. The CDR3 is 13 amino acids.